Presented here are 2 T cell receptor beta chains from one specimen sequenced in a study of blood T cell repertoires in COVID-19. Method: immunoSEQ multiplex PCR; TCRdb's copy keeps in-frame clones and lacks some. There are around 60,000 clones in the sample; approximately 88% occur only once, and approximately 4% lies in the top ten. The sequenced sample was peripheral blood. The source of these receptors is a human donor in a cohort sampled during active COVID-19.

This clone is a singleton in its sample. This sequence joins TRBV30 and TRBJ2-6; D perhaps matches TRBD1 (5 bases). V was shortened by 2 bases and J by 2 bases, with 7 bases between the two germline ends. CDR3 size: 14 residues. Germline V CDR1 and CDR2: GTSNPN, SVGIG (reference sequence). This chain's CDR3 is CAWSQGAGANVLTF. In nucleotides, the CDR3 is TGTGCCTGGAGTCAAGGGGCTGGGGCCAACGTCCTGACTTTC.

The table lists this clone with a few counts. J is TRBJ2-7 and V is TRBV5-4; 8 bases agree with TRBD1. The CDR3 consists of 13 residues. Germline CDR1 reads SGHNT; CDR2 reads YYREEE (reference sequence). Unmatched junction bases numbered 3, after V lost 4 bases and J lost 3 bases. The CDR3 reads CASSADRVYEQYF. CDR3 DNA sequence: TGTGCCAGCAGCGCGGACAGGGTCTACGAGCAGTACTTC.